One and the same sample provided the 22 T cell receptor beta chains below, sequenced in a study of control samples from healthy donors and cancer patients. Here immunoSEQ multiplex PCR was the method, and the copy in TCRdb shows in-frame clones only, minus some. The sample consists of 150,000 to 200,000 clones, 90% to 95% of them appearing once. The sample comprised blood. The source is a man aged 25 to 45 in good health.

The V call is TRBV5-5, the J call TRBJ2-5; possibly TRBD1 for D (5 bases). Germline lookup yields CDR1 SGHKS and CDR2 YYEKEE (reference sequence). The CDR3 extends over 16 amino acids. V shed 2 bases and J shed 1 base, with 15 bases lying between them. The CDR3 region is CASSLGERPAQETQYF. The CDR3 bases are TGTGCCAGCAGCTTAGGGGAACGGCCCGCCCAAGAGACCCAGTACTTC.

J is TRBJ1-2 and V is TRBV7-9; 7 nucleotides line up with TRBD1. Trimming took 5 bases from V and 7 from J; bases not matched to a gene: 13. Germline V gene lookup returns CDR1 SEHNR and CDR2 FQNEAQ (reference sequence). The CDR3 runs 15 residues. The CDR3 region has the DNA TGTGCCAGCAGCGACCGGGACAGAGGGGAGTTTGGCTACACCTTC. Translating it yields CASSDRDRGEFGYTF.

As for this clone: Distinct nucleotide sequences in the sample also encode this CDR3. The genes are TRBV27 and TRBJ2-7, with D hard to call. This CDR3 is built from 13 residues. Germline V gene sequence: CDR1 MNHEY, CDR2 SMNVEV (reference sequence). The ends were cut back, 2 bases at V and 2 bases at J, with 7 bases in the middle. The CDR3 DNA sequence: TGTGCCAGCAGTTTAGGGCCCGCCTACGAGCAGTACTTC. As protein: CASSLGPAYEQYF.

This chain links TRBV6-2 or TRBV6-3 with TRBJ2-5; 11 bases fit TRBD1. Trimming removed 3 bases from V and 5 bases from J; junction bases left unmatched: 8. The CDR3 loop spans 16 amino acids. Germline V gene data show CDR1 as MNHEY and CDR2 as SVGEGT. In DNA form, the CDR3 reads TGTGCCAGCAGTTATAGGACAGGGGGCACAAGGGAGACCCAGTACTTC. Its protein product is CASSYRTGGTRETQYF.

V and J are TRBV5-1 and TRBJ2-5; D call uncertain. Trimming stripped 0 bases from V and 3 bases from J, with 3 bases between. The CDR3 is 12 residues long. Germline V gene data show CDR1 as SGHRS and CDR2 as YFSETQ. The CDR3 here is CASSLGEETQYF. The DNA of the CDR3 is TGCGCCAGCAGCTTGGGGGAAGAGACCCAGTACTTC.

The rearrangement links TRBV6-1 to TRBJ2-1; D gene unclear. Between the trimmed V and J ends, which lost 0 bases and 5 bases, there was a span of 5 bases. The CDR3 spans 13 residues. From germline, CDR1 is MNHNS and CDR2 SASEGT. The CDR3 DNA is TGTGCCAGCAGTGAAGCTACTCACAATGAGCAGTTCTTC. It encodes CASSEATHNEQFF.

The gene calls are TRBV1 and TRBJ2-7; the table calls TRBD1, which could not be checked here. TRBV1 is a documented pseudogene. This CDR3 comprises 18 residues. DNA for the CDR3: TGCACCAGCAGCCGGGAAGATAGGGGTCAGGTCGTTCGTTACGAGCAGTACTTC. This sequence encodes CTSSREDRGQVVRYEQYF.

The J gene is TRBJ2-6, the V gene TRBV4-2; D gene uncertain. The germline V gene encodes CDR1 LGHNA and CDR2 YNFKEQ. Deletions cut 4 bases from V and 2 bases from J, with 6 bases between. The CDR3 is 14 residues long. Written as DNA, the CDR3 is TGTGCCAGCAGCCCAGGAACTGGGGCCAACGTCCTGACTTTC. It is translated as CASSPGTGANVLTF.

This chain links TRBV5-6 with TRBJ1-6, with D uncertain. This CDR3 has 17 residues. Germline values: CDR1 SGHDT, CDR2 YYEEEE. V shed 2 bases and J shed 0 bases, with 12 bases lying between them. CDR3 sequence (DNA): TGTGCCAGCAGCTTATTCAAGGGTGGCTCCTATAATTCACCCCTCCACTTT. Encoded protein: CASSLFKGGSYNSPLHF.

The chain combines TRBV5-1 with TRBJ2-2; the D gene is possibly TRBD1 (5 bases). The V and J ends lost 0 bases and 0 bases respectively, with 9 bases between them. This CDR3 spans 16 amino acids. CDR1 is SGHRS and CDR2 is YFSETQ in the germline V gene. The chain's CDR3 is CASSLDGAPNTGELFF. CDR3 coding DNA: TGCGCCAGCAGCTTGGATGGGGCCCCGAACACCGGGGAGCTGTTTTTT.

The V and J genes are TRBV6-1 and TRBJ2-7; D may match TRBD1 or TRBD2 (5 bases each). Between the trimmed V and J ends, which lost 2 bases and 2 bases, there was a span of 10 bases. The CDR3 runs to 14 residues. The germline CDR1 and CDR2 sequences are MNHNS and SASEGT. The CDR3 here is CASSEWDGTYEQYF. DNA for the CDR3: TGTGCCAGCAGTGAATGGGACGGTACCTACGAGCAGTACTTC.

V and J are TRBV19 and TRBJ1-2; no reliable D call. V was cut by 3 bases and J by 2 bases, with 13 bases left in between. The CDR3 extends over 15 amino acids. Germline CDR1 and CDR2: LNHDA and SQIVND (reference sequence). CDR3 nucleotide sequence: TGTGCCAGTAGTATGGAAGGGTTGACGAACTATGGCTACACCTTC. It translates to CASSMEGLTNYGYTF. The variable domain in full, with the rest retrieved from reference TRBV19 and TRBJ1-2, is DGGITQSPKYLFRKEGQNVTLSCEQNLNHDAMYWYRQDPGQGLRLIYYSQIVNDFQKGDIAEGYSVSREKKESFPLTVTSAQKNPTAFYLCASSMEGLTNYGYTFGSGTRLTVV.

This clone was detected only once. The chain has TRBV2 and TRBJ1-2; perhaps TRBD1 as D (6 bases). From germline, CDR1 is SNHLY and CDR2 FYNNEI. The CDR3 covers 15 residues. V was clipped by 6 bases and J by 7 bases, with 21 bases between them. CDR3 bases: TGTGCCAGCAGCGCGGGAAGAACAGGGAAGGTTGGCTACACCTTC. It yields the protein CASSAGRTGKVGYTF. Full variable domain (remainder filled in from reference TRBV2 and TRBJ1-2): EPEVTQTPSHQVTQMGQEVILRCVPISNHLYFYWYRQILGQKVEFLVSFYNNEISEKSEIFDDQFSVERPDGSNFTLKIRSTKLEDSAMYFCASSAGRTGKVGYTFGSGTRLTVV.

This chain joins TRBV5-1 and TRBJ2-1, with D perhaps matching TRBD2 (6 bases). Per germline, CDR1 SGHRS and CDR2 YFSETQ. V gave up 0 bases and J gave up 0 bases, with 10 bases separating them. The CDR3 contains 16 residues. CDR3 protein: CASSLEAGSSYNEQFF. The CDR3 region has the DNA TGCGCCAGCAGCTTGGAGGCGGGGAGCTCCTACAATGAGCAGTTCTTC.

The chain employs TRBV4-2 and TRBJ1-4; D unclear. V gave up 4 bases and J gave up 0 bases, with 12 bases separating them. CDR1 LGHNA and CDR2 YNFKEQ come from the germline V gene. This CDR3 has 16 residues. CDR3 protein: CASSPRGPTTNEKLFF. CDR3 sequence (DNA): TGTGCCAGCAGCCCTCGGGGTCCCACAACTAATGAAAAACTGTTTTTT.

The genes are TRBV7-2 and TRBJ1-6, with D maybe TRBD1 (5 bases). The CDR3 runs to 16 residues. The germline V gene has CDR1 SGHTA and CDR2 FQGNSA. Deletions cut 1 base from V and 7 bases from J, with 14 bases between. The CDR3 nucleotides are TGTGCCAGCAGCTTAGGTTCAAGACAGTCCAATTCACCCCTCCACTTT. As protein: CASSLGSRQSNSPLHF.

The chain uses TRBV2 and TRBJ2-5, with D maybe TRBD2 (6 bases). The CDR3 totals 13 residues. Germline CDR1 is SNHLY and CDR2 is FYNNEI. V lost 8 bases to trimming and J lost 1 base, with 11 bases between them. In DNA, the CDR3 is TGTGCCAGCCCCGGGACTGGCCAAGAGACCCAGTACTTC. Its protein product is CASPGTGQETQYF. The full variable domain, completed using reference TRBV2 and TRBJ2-5, is EPEVTQTPSHQVTQMGQEVILRCVPISNHLYFYWYRQILGQKVEFLVSFYNNEISEKSEIFDDQFSVERPDGSNFTLKIRSTKLEDSAMYFCASPGTGQETQYFGPGTRLLVL.

The genes are TRBV9 and TRBJ1-3; D gene ambiguous. The germline V and J ends were trimmed by 0 bases and 4 bases, with 8 bases remaining between them. Germline CDR1 and CDR2: SGDLS and YYNGEE. The CDR3 is made up of 14 amino acids. In nucleotides, the CDR3 is TGTGCCAGCAGCGTAGGACATAACGGAAACACCATATATTTT. Translated: CASSVGHNGNTIYF.

The genes are TRBV5-1 and TRBJ1-5; 10 bases align to TRBD1. Germline V gene lookup returns CDR1 SGHRS and CDR2 YFSETQ. Unmatched junction bases numbered 1, after V lost 4 bases and J lost 0 bases. The CDR3 runs 15 residues. The CDR3 DNA follows: TGCGCCAGCAGCCGGACAGGGGGTAGCAATCAGCCCCAGCATTTT. Amino acids: CASSRTGGSNQPQHF.

This clone occurred once. The chain links TRBV30 to TRBJ1-1; D unclear. The CDR3 extends over 12 amino acids. Trimming removed 4 bases from V and 1 base from J, with 7 bases in between. Looked up from germline, CDR1 is GTSNPN and CDR2 is SVGIG (reference sequence). The CDR3 coding sequence is TGTGCCTGGAACCGGGGGAACACTGAAGCTTTCTTT. Amino acid sequence: CAWNRGNTEAFF. Full variable domain (remainder filled in from reference TRBV30 and TRBJ1-1): SQTIHQWPATLVQPVGSPLSLECTVEGTSNPNLYWYRQAAGRGLQLLFYSVGIGQISSEVPQNLSASRPQDRQFILSSKKLLLSDSGFYLCAWNRGNTEAFFGQGTRLTVV.

The J gene is TRBJ1-1, the V gene TRBV7-9; D not certain. The germline V gene has CDR1 SEHNR and CDR2 FQNEAQ (reference sequence). The CDR3 is 12 amino acids. V lost 3 bases and J 11 bases, leaving 13 bases between the germline ends. This CDR3 is CASSLETTRAFF. CDR3 DNA: TGTGCCAGCAGCTTGGAGACCACCCGGGCTTTCTTT.

This chain links TRBV9 with TRBJ2-2, with D perhaps TRBD2 (6 bases). Trimming took off 3 bases at V and 7 bases at J, with 16 bases between the two ends. Germline CDR1 and CDR2: SGDLS and YYNGEE. The CDR3 runs 15 residues. Here the CDR3 reads CASSAWGTPIGELFF. In nucleotides, the CDR3 is TGTGCCAGCAGCGCTTGGGGGACTCCAATCGGGGAGCTGTTTTTT.